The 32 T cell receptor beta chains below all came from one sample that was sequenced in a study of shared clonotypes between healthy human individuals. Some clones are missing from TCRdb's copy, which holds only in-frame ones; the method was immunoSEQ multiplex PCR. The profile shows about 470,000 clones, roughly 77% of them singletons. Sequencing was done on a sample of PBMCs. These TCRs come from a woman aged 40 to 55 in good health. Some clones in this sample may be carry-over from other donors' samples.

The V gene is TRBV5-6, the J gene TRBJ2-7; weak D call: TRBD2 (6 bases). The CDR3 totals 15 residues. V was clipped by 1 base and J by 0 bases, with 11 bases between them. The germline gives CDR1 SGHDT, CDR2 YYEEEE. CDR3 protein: CASSLFGGISYEQYF. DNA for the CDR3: TGTGCCAGCAGCTTGTTCGGAGGGATCTCCTACGAGCAGTACTTC.

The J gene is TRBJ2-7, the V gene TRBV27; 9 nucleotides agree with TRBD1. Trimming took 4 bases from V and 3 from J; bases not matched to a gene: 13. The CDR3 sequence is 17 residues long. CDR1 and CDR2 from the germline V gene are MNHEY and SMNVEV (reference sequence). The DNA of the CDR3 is TGTGCCAGCAGTTCGGACAGGGGAGCACCCCAATTCTACGAGCAGTACTTC. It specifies CASSSDRGAPQFYEQYF.

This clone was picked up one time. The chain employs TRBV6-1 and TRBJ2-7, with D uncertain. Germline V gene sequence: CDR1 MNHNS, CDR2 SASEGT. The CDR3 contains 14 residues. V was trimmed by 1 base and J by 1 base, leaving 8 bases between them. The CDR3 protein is CASSEGGSSYEQYF. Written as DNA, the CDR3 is TGTGCCAGCAGTGAAGGTGGCAGTTCCTACGAGCAGTACTTC.

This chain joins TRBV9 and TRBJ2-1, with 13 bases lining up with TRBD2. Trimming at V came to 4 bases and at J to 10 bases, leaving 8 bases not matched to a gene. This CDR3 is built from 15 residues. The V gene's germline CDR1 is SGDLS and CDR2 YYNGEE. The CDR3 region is CASSTGLAGPREQFF. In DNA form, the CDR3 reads TGTGCCAGCAGCACGGGACTAGCGGGGCCAAGGGAGCAGTTCTTC.

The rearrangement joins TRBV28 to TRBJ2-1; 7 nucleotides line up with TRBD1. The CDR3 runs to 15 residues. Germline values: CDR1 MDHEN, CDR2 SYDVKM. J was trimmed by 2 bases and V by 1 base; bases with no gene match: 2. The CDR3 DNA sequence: TGTGCCAGCAGTTTATTGCAGGGGGCCTACAATGAGCAGTTCTTC. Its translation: CASSLLQGAYNEQFF.

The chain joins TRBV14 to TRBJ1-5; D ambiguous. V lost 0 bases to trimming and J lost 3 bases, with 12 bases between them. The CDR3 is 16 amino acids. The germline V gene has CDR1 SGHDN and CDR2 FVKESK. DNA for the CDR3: TGTGCCAGCAGCCAAGACGATTGGGAATCCAATCAGCCCCAGCATTTT. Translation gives CASSQDDWESNQPQHF.

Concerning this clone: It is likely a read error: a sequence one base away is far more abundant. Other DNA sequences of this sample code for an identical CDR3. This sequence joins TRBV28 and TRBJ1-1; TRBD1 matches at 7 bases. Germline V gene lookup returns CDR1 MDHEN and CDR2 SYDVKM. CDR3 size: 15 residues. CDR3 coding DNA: TGCGCCAGCAGTTTATCTAGTGCAGGGGGTACTGAAGCTTTCTTT. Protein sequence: CASSLSSAGGTEAFF.

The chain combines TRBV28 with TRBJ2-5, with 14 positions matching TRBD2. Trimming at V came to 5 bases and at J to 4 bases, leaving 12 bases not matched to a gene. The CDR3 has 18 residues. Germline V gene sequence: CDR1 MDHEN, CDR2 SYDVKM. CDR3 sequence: CASSRLAGGPSVGETQYF. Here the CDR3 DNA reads TGTGCCAGCAGTCGACTAGCGGGAGGGCCCTCAGTGGGAGAGACCCAGTACTTC.

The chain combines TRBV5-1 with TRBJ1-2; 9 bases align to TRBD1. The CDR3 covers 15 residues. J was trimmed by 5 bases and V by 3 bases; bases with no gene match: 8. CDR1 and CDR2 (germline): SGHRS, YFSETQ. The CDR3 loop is CASSSGGTGRYGYTF. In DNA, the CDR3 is TGCGCCAGCAGCTCGGGCGGGACAGGGAGGTATGGCTACACCTTC.

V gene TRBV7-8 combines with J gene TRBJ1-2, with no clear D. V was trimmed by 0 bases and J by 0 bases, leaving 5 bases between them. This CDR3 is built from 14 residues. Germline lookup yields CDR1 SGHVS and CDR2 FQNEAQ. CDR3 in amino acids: CASSLAPTNYGYTF. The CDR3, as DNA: TGTGCCAGCAGCTTAGCGCCAACTAACTATGGCTACACCTTC.

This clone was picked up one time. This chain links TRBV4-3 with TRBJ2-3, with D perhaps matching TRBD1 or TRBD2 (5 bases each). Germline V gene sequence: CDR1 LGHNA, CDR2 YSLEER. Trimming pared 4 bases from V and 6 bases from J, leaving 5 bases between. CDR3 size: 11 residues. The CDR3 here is CASSRGDTQYF. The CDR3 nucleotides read TGCGCCAGCAGCCGGGGGGATACGCAGTATTTT.

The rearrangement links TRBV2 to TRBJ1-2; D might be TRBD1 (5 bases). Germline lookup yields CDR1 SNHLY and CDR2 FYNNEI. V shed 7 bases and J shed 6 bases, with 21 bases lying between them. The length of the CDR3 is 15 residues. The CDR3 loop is CASTGVPGSQNGYTF. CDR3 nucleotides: TGTGCCAGCACCGGGGTTCCAGGGAGTCAAAATGGCTACACCTTC.

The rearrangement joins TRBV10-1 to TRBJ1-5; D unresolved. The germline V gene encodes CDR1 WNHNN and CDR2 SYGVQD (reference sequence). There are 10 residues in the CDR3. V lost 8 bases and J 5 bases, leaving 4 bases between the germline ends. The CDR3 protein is CASGHQPQHF. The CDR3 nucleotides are TGCGCCAGCGGCCATCAGCCCCAGCATTTT.

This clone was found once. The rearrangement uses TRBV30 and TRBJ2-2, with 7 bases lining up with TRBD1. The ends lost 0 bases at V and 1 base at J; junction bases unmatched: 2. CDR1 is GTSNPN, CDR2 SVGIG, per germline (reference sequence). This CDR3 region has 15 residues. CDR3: CAWSVGDRNTGELFF. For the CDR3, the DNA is TGTGCCTGGAGTGTTGGGGACAGGAACACCGGGGAGCTGTTTTTT.

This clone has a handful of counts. CDR3 DNA: TGTGCCAGTAGTAGAGAAGGGGTTACCTCATACAATGAGCAGTTCTTC. Encoded protein: CASSREGVTSYNEQFF. This chain joins TRBV19 and TRBJ2-1; tentatively, D is TRBD1 (5 bases). The CDR3 totals 16 residues. The V end was cut by 4 bases, the J end by 4 bases, with 17 bases between. The germline V gene encodes CDR1 LNHDA and CDR2 SQIVND (reference sequence).

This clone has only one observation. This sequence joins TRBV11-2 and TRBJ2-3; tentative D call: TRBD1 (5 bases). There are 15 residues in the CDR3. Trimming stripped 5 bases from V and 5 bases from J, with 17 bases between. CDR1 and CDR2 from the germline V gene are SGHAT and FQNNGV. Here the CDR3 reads CASSRSGLAGDTQYF. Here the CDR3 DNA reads TGTGCCAGCAGCCGCTCAGGGTTAGCCGGAGATACGCAGTATTTT.

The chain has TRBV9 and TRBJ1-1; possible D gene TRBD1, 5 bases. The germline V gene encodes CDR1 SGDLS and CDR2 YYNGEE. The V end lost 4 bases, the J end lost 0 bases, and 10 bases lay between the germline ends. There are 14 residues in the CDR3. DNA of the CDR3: TGTGCCAGCAGCCCGGGACTTTTGAACACTGAAGCTTTCTTT. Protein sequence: CASSPGLLNTEAFF.

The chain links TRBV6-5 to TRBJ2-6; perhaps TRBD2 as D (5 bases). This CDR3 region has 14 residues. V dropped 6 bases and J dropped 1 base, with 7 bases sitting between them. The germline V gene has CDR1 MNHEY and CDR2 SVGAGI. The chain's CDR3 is CASSGLSGANVLTF. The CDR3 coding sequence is TGTGCCAGCAGCGGACTGTCTGGGGCCAACGTCCTGACTTTC.

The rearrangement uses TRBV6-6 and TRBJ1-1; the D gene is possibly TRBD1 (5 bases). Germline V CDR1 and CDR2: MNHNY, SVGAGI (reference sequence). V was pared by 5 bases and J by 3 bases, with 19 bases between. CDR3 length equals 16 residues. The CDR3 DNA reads TGTGCCAGCAGTCCCCGGGGGGGAGGTGTGGACACTGAAGCTTTCTTT. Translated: CASSPRGGGVDTEAFF.

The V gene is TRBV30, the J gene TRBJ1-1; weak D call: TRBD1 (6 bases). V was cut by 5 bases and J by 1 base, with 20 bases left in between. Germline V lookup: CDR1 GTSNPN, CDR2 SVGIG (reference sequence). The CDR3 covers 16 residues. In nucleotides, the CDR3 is TGTGCCTGGTCGGCATTGGGGGCCGATAGGAACACTGAAGCTTTCTTT. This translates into CAWSALGADRNTEAFF.

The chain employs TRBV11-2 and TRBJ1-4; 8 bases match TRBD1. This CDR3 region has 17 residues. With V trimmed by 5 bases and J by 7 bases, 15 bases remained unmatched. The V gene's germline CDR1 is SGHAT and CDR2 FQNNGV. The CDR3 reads CASSRLTGVSFGEKLFF. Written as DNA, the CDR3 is TGTGCCAGCAGCCGCCTGACAGGGGTCAGTTTTGGTGAAAAACTGTTTTTT.

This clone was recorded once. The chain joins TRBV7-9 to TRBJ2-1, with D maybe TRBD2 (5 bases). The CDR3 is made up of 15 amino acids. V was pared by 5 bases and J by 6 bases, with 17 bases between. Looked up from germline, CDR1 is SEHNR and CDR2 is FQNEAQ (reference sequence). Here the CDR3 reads CASSQVHKGLNEQFF. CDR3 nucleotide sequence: TGTGCCAGCAGCCAAGTCCACAAAGGACTCAATGAGCAGTTCTTC.

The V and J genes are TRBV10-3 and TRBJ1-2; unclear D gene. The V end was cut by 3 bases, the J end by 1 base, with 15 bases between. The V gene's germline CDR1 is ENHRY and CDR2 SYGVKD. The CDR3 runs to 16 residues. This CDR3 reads CAISETPRGHNYGYTF. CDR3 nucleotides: TGTGCCATCAGTGAAACCCCCCGAGGCCATAACTATGGCTACACCTTC.

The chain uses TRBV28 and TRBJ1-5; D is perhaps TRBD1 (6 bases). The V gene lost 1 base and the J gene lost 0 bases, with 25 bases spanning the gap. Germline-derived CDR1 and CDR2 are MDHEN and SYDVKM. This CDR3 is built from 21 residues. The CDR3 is CASSLLGLGGTRGYSNQPQHF. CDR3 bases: TGTGCCAGCAGTTTATTGGGCCTCGGGGGCACACGGGGATATAGCAATCAGCCCCAGCATTTT.

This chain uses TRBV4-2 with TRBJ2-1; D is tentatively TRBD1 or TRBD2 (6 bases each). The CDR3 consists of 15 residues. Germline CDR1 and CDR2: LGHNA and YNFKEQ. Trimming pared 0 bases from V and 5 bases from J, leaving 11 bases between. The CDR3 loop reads CASSQEQGGHNEQFF. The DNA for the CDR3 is TGTGCCAGCAGCCAAGAACAGGGAGGCCACAATGAGCAGTTCTTC.

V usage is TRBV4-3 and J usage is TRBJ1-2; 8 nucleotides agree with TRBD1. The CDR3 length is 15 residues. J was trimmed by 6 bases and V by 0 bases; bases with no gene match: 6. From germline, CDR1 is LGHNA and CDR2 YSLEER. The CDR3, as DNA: TGCGCCAGCAGCCAAGAGAGACAGGGGTTCCATGGCTACACCTTC. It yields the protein CASSQERQGFHGYTF.

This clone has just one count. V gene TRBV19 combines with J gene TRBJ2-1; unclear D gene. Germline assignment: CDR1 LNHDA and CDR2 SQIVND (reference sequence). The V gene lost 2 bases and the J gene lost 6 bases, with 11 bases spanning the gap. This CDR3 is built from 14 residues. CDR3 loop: CASSIQSSVNEQFF. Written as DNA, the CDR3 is TGTGCCAGTAGTATACAGTCGTCGGTCAATGAGCAGTTCTTC.

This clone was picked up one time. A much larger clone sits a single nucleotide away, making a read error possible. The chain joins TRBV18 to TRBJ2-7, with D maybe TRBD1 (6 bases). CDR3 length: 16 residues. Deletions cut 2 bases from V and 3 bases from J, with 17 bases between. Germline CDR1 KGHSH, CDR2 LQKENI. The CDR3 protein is CASSPSGTRGGYEQYF. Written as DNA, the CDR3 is TGTGCCAGCTCACCATCCGGGACAAGGGGCGGCTACGAGCAGTACTTC.

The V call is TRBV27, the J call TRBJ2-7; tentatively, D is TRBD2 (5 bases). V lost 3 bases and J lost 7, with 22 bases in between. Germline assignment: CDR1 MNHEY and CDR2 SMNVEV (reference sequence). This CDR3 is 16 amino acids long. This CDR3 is CASSFTTIAAAGEQYF. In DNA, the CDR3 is TGTGCCAGCAGTTTCACAACTATCGCAGCGGCGGGTGAGCAGTACTTC.

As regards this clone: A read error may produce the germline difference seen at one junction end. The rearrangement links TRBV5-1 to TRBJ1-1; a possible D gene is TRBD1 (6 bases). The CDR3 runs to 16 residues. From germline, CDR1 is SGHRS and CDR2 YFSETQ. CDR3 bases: TGCGCCAGCAGCGCCGGGGACACCTCCTGGGACACTGGAGCTTTCTTT. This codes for CASSAGDTSWDTGAFF.

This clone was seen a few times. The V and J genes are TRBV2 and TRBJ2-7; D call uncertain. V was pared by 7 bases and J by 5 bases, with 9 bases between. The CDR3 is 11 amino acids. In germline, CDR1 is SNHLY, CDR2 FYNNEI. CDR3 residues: CASMFSDEQYF. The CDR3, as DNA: TGTGCCAGCATGTTTTCCGACGAGCAGTACTTC. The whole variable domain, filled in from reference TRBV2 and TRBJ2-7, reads EPEVTQTPSHQVTQMGQEVILRCVPISNHLYFYWYRQILGQKVEFLVSFYNNEISEKSEIFDDQFSVERPDGSNFTLKIRSTKLEDSAMYFCASMFSDEQYFGPGTRLTVT.

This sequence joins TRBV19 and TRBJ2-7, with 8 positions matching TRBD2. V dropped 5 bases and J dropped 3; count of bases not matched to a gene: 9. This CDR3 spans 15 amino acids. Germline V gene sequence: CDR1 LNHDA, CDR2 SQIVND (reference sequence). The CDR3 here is CASSLERETVYEQYF. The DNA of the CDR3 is TGTGCCAGTAGTTTGGAGCGGGAGACTGTCTACGAGCAGTACTTC.